These 29 T cell receptor beta chains originate from one sample sequenced in a study. TCRdb analysed the 5' RACE reads with MiXCR anew, one entry per CDR3 protein. The sample yields tens of thousands of distinct CDR3 sequences, under 30% seen once. The sequencing input was naive CD4+ T cells sorted from a lymph node. The subset: naive CD4+ T cells, CD4+CD45RA+CD25-. All receptors come from a female donor with breast cancer.

Notes on this clonotype: This may be a read error, as it is one base from a much larger clone. The CDR3: CASSSPGDTEAFF. DNA of the CDR3: TGTGCCAGCAGCTCCCCGGGAGACACTGAAGCTTTCTTT. The chain joins TRBV12-3 or TRBV12-4 to TRBJ1-1; no clear D. The CDR3 totals 13 residues. The V and J ends lost 6 bases and 3 bases respectively, with 11 bases between them.

DNA for the CDR3: TGCAGTGGAAGCCTCAGGCGGAACACAGATACGCAGTATTTT. It yields the protein CSGSLRRNTDTQYF. The V call is TRBV20-1, the J call TRBJ2-3; D not certain. The V end was cut by 7 bases, the J end by 2 bases, with 16 bases between. This CDR3 contains 14 residues. Germline CDR1 DFQATT, CDR2 SNEGSKA (reference sequence).

A note on this clonotype: At one end the junction does not follow the germline gene, possibly because of a read error. The V call is TRBV5-1, the J call TRBJ2-1; D unresolved. CDR1 and CDR2 from the germline V gene are SGHRS and YFSETQ. This CDR3 contains 14 residues. CDR3 bases: TGCACCAGCAGCTTGAGTTCCTCTGAGCCCCTTCAGTTCTTC. Amino acid sequence: CTSSLSSSEPLQFF.

The chain has TRBV13 and TRBJ2-1; D unresolved. The CDR3 sequence is 17 residues long. Germline assignment: CDR1 PRHDT and CDR2 FYEKMQ (reference sequence). V shed 2 bases and J shed 4 bases, with 18 bases lying between them. CDR3 amino acids: CASSLHRELKPYNEQFF. CDR3 DNA sequence: TGTGCCAGCAGCTTACACCGAGAACTTAAACCTTACAATGAGCAGTTCTTC.

This chain connects TRBV28 to TRBJ2-7; D is unclear. The V and J ends lost 6 bases and 7 bases respectively, with 10 bases between them. Germline V lookup: CDR1 MDHEN, CDR2 SYDVKM. The CDR3 length is 11 residues. CDR3 DNA sequence: TGTGCCAGCAGAATCTTCTTAGAGCAGTACTTC. Translation gives CASRIFLEQYF.

Comment on this clonotype: One end of the junction is discordant with germline, which a read error may explain. This rearrangement joins TRBV6-2 or TRBV6-3 to TRBJ2-4, with D maybe TRBD1 (6 bases). This CDR3 is built from 19 residues. CDR1 and CDR2 (germline): MNHEY, SVGEGT. In DNA form, the CDR3 reads TGTGCCAGTCAGCCTAGACAGGCCGCAACGGGTCTAGCCAAAAACATTCAGGACTTC. It specifies CASQPRQAATGLAKNIQDF.

This clonotype was observed a handful of times. The CDR3 protein is CASTRRRDRHLNYGYTF. CDR3 in DNA: TGTGCCAGCACCCGACGACGGGACAGGCACCTTAACTATGGCTACACCTTC. The rearrangement links TRBV28 to TRBJ1-2; 8 nucleotides align to TRBD1. CDR1 is MDHEN, CDR2 SYDVKM, per germline. The CDR3 consists of 17 residues. V lost 7 bases to trimming and J lost 1 base; unmatched junction nucleotides: 14.

This clonotype occurred many times. The chain uses TRBV28 and TRBJ1-2, with D perhaps matching TRBD1 (6 bases). V was clipped by 7 bases and J by 1 base, with 13 bases between them. The CDR3 spans 14 residues. Germline V gene sequence: CDR1 MDHEN, CDR2 SYDVKM. CDR3 sequence reads: CASKKGGNNYGYTF. The CDR3 coding sequence is TGTGCCAGCAAGAAAGGGGGGAATAACTATGGCTACACCTTC.

This clonotype appeared a few times. The rearrangement uses TRBV4-1 and TRBJ2-7; D not certain. Trimming pared 8 bases from V and 1 base from J, leaving 9 bases between. Germline CDR1 and CDR2: MGHRA and YSYEKL. This CDR3 region has 12 residues. The CDR3 DNA reads TGCGCCAGCCGGAGCGATTCCTACGAGCAGTACTTC. This encodes CASRSDSYEQYF.

This chain's CDR3 is CSVVLGQGNQPQHF. DNA for the CDR3: TGCAGCGTTGTGCTCGGGCAGGGAAATCAGCCCCAGCATTTT. V is TRBV29-1 and J is TRBJ1-5; possible D gene TRBD1, 5 bases. CDR1 and CDR2 (germline): SQVTM, ANQGSEA. V lost 4 bases and J lost 4, with 14 bases in between. The CDR3 loop spans 14 amino acids.

The V gene is TRBV30, the J gene TRBJ1-1, with TRBD1 as a possible D gene (6 bases). Germline loops: CDR1 GTSNPN, CDR2 SVGIG (reference sequence). The CDR3 has 13 amino acids. V was trimmed by 0 bases and J by 10 bases, leaving 15 bases between them. This chain's CDR3 is CAWSVPGGRRAFF. The CDR3 DNA is TGTGCCTGGAGTGTACCGGGGGGGCGTCGAGCTTTCTTT.

The V and J genes are TRBV6-5 and TRBJ2-2, with unresolved D. Germline-derived CDR1 and CDR2 are MNHEY and SVGAGI. The CDR3 extends over 13 amino acids. V shed 0 bases and J shed 6 bases, with 5 bases lying between them. The CDR3 is CASSYSVAGELFF. CDR3 DNA sequence: TGTGCCAGCAGTTACTCGGTGGCCGGGGAGCTGTTTTTT.

This chain connects TRBV9 to TRBJ1-2; possible D gene TRBD1, 6 bases. This CDR3 has 14 amino acids. Deletions cut 6 bases from V and 4 bases from J, with 16 bases between. CDR1 is SGDLS, CDR2 YYNGEE, per germline. The CDR3 region has the DNA TGTGCCAGCACCCAGGGAACAGGGCCCTATGGCTACACCTTC. It specifies CASTQGTGPYGYTF.

As for this clonotype: This may arise from a read error, as a much more abundant clone is one base away. The rearrangement uses TRBV9 and TRBJ2-1; D unclear. The V gene's germline CDR1 is SGDLS and CDR2 YYNGEE. The CDR3 sequence is 14 residues long. The CDR3 loop reads CTSSAGRSYNEQFF. In DNA form, the CDR3 reads TGTACCAGCAGCGCCGGCCGGTCCTACAATGAGCAGTTCTTC. The whole variable domain, filled in from reference TRBV9 and TRBJ2-1, reads DSGVTQTPKHLITATGQRVTLRCSPRSGDLSVYWYQQSLDQGLQFLIQYYNGEERAKGNILERFSAQQFPDLHSELNLSSLELGDSALYFCTSSAGRSYNEQFFGPGTRLTVL.

This clonotype came up a few times. This chain links TRBV20-1 with TRBJ2-7, with D possibly matching TRBD2 (7 bases). This CDR3 has 16 amino acids. V was shortened by 3 bases and J by 3 bases, with 21 bases between the two germline ends. Germline loops: CDR1 DFQATT, CDR2 SNEGSKA (reference sequence). For the CDR3, the DNA is TGCAGTGCTAGCCCCTTAGGGCGGGGGCCGATCTACGAGCAGTACTTC. As protein: CSASPLGRGPIYEQYF.

In the case of this clonotype: In this CDR3 the conserved last residue, phenylalanine or tryptophan, is missing, so a read error is likely. The chain has TRBV5-1 and TRBJ1-1; D might be TRBD1 (5 bases). Germline lookup yields CDR1 SGHRS and CDR2 YFSETQ. V lost 0 bases and J lost 6, with 18 bases in between. The CDR3 spans 16 residues. CDR3 protein: CASSLANSMGVAEAFC. The CDR3 DNA reads as TGCGCCAGCAGCTTGGCCAATTCGATGGGGGTAGCTGAAGCTTTCTGT.

This clonotype was seen more than once but under ten times. The chain joins TRBV5-1 to TRBJ2-7; 9 bases are shared with TRBD1. The CDR3 spans 14 residues. The J segment lost 3 bases and the V segment lost 4 bases, leaving 5 bases of the junction unmatched. In germline, CDR1 is SGHRS, CDR2 YFSETQ. The CDR3 DNA reads TGCGCCAGCAGCACCGGGACAGGGCTCTACGAGCAGTACTTC. Translation gives CASSTGTGLYEQYF.

This chain connects TRBV28 to TRBJ2-4; 7 nucleotides agree with TRBD1. Looked up from germline, CDR1 is MDHEN and CDR2 is SYDVKM. The trim removed 8 bases at V and 2 bases at J, leaving 12 bases unmatched. This CDR3 comprises 16 residues. CDR3 sequence (DNA): TGTGCCAGCGGTATACCGACAGGGCCTACCAAAAACATTCAGTACTTC. Its protein is CASGIPTGPTKNIQYF.

Many counts were recorded for this clonotype. The rearrangement links TRBV6-2 or TRBV6-3 to TRBJ2-3, with no clear D. V lost 10 bases to trimming and J lost 4 bases, with 15 bases between them. Germline V gene data show CDR1 as MNHEY and CDR2 as SVGEGT. CDR3 size: 13 residues. The CDR3, as DNA: TGTGCCACCGTAACAAAGGGCTCAGATACGCAGTATTTT. It codes for CATVTKGSDTQYF.

This clonotype was observed a few times. This rearrangement joins TRBV7-2 to TRBJ2-2, with TRBD1 identical over 8 bases. Germline V gene sequence: CDR1 SGHTA, CDR2 FQGNSA. The CDR3 sequence is 17 residues long. The V gene end was trimmed by 4 bases and the J gene end by 3 bases; junction bases not matched to a gene: 10. CDR3 bases: TGTGCCAGCAGCTGGGACAGGCCCATTGTGGACACCGGGGAGCTGTTTTTT. Its protein is CASSWDRPIVDTGELFF.

The chain joins TRBV7-2 to TRBJ1-1; D not certain. Germline CDR1 reads SGHTA; CDR2 reads FQGNSA. Trimming took off 1 base at V and 0 bases at J, with 9 bases between the two ends. The CDR3 totals 15 residues. CDR3 residues: CASSLGPGMNTEAFF. CDR3 sequence (DNA): TGTGCCAGCAGCTTAGGGCCCGGGATGAACACTGAAGCTTTCTTT.

This clonotype was seen a few times. With a much larger clone just one base away, this may be a read error. The chain recombines TRBV7-9 with TRBJ1-2; tentative D call: TRBD1 (6 bases). CDR1 is SEHNR, CDR2 FQNEAQ, per germline (reference sequence). The CDR3 covers 13 residues. V lost 1 base and J 4 bases, leaving 7 bases between the germline ends. The CDR3 sequence is CASSLGDTYGYTF. CDR3 sequence (DNA): TGTGCCAGCAGCTTAGGGGACACCTATGGCTACACCTTC.

The chain carries TRBV10-3 and TRBJ2-3, with D tentatively TRBD1 or TRBD2 (5 bases each). The germline V and J ends were trimmed by 6 bases and 0 bases, with 16 bases remaining between them. The CDR3 consists of 16 residues. The germline V gene has CDR1 ENHRY and CDR2 SYGVKD. CDR3 DNA sequence: TGTGCCATCAGCCTCCGGGGCCAATCCAGCACAGATACGCAGTATTTT. Protein sequence: CAISLRGQSSTDTQYF.

This clonotype has more than one count but fewer than ten. The CDR3 loop reads CASSVTQAGANVLTF. The CDR3 region has the DNA TGTGCCAGCAGTGTTACCCAAGCTGGGGCCAACGTCCTGACTTTC. This rearrangement joins TRBV6-5 to TRBJ2-6; no clear D. V gave up 5 bases and J gave up 2 bases, with 10 bases separating them. There are 15 residues in the CDR3. Per the germline V gene, CDR1 is MNHEY and CDR2 is SVGAGI.

This clonotype showed up many times. The V and J genes are TRBV5-4 and TRBJ1-1; possible D gene TRBD1, 5 bases. The V end was cut by 5 bases, the J end by 0 bases, with 17 bases between. The CDR3 is 16 residues long. CDR1 and CDR2 (germline): SGHNT, YYREEE (reference sequence). The CDR3 protein is CASSSTGGALNTEAFF. Written as DNA, the CDR3 is TGTGCCAGCAGTTCCACGGGGGGAGCCTTGAACACTGAAGCTTTCTTT.

This clonotype was observed many times. The rearrangement uses TRBV10-2 and TRBJ2-7; 8 bases fit TRBD1. J lost 3 bases, V lost 4 bases, and 17 bases had no gene match. This CDR3 contains 18 residues. CDR1 is WSHSY and CDR2 is SAAADI in the germline V gene. This CDR3 reads CASSGDNGLDRAYYEQYF. The CDR3, as DNA: TGCGCCAGCAGTGGAGATAATGGGCTGGACAGGGCGTACTACGAGCAGTACTTC.

This clonotype has just a few counts. This chain uses TRBV5-1 with TRBJ1-4, with TRBD1 matching over 8 bases. Germline loops: CDR1 SGHRS, CDR2 YFSETQ. The J segment lost 7 bases and the V segment lost 4 bases, leaving 6 bases of the junction unmatched. The CDR3 covers 14 residues. CDR3 amino acids: CASSIGQGVEKLFF. The DNA of the CDR3 is TGCGCCAGCAGCATCGGACAGGGAGTTGAAAAACTGTTTTTT.

This clonotype was detected a few times. CDR3 DNA: TGCAGTGCTGGAGCCGGGACCTGGAAAAACATTCAGTACTTC. Translated: CSAGAGTWKNIQYF. The gene calls are TRBV20-1 and TRBJ2-4; D may correspond to TRBD1 or TRBD2 (5 bases each). This CDR3 has 14 residues. Germline V gene data show CDR1 as DFQATT and CDR2 as SNEGSKA (reference sequence). The ends were cut back, 5 bases at V and 4 bases at J, with 15 bases in the middle.

Only a few counts were recorded for this clonotype. The chain has TRBV7-9 and TRBJ2-1; no clear D. The CDR3 length is 12 residues. The V gene's germline CDR1 is SEHNR and CDR2 FQNEAQ (reference sequence). The ends were cut back, 7 bases at V and 3 bases at J, with 7 bases in the middle. CDR3 coding DNA: TGTGCCAGCAAACGGGTCTACAATGAGCAGTTCTTC. Encoded protein: CASKRVYNEQFF.